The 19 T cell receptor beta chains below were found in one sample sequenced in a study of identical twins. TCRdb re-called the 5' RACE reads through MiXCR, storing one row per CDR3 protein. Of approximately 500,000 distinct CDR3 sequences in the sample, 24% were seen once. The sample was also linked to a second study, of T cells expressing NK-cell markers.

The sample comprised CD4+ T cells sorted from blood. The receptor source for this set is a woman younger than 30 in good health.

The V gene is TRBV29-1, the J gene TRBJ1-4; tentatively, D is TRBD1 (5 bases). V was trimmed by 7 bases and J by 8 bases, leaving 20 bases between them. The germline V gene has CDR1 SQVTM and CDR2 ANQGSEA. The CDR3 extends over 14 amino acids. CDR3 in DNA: TGCAGCGCCGGAGACAGCCAAAGATGGGAAAAACTGTTTTTT. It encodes CSAGDSQRWEKLFF. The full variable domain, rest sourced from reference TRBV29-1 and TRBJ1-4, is SAVISQKPSRDICQRGTSLTIQCQVDSQVTMMFWYRQQPGQSLTLIATANQGSEATYESGFVIDKFPISRPNLTFSTLTVSNMSPEDSSIYLCSAGDSQRWEKLFFGSGTQLSVL.

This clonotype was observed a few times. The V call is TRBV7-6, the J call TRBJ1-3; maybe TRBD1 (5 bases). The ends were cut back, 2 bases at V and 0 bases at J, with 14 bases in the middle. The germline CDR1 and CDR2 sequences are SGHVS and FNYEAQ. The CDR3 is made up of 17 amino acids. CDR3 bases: TGTGCCAGCAGCTTACTCTCGGGGGGGGGCTCTGGAAACACCATATATTTT. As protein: CASSLLSGGGSGNTIYF.

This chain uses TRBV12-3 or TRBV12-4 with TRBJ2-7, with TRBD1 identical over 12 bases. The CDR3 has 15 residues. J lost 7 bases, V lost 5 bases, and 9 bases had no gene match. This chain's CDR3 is CASSRPGQGAREQYF. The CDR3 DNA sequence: TGTGCCAGCAGTCGGCCGGGACAGGGGGCTCGAGAGCAGTACTTC.

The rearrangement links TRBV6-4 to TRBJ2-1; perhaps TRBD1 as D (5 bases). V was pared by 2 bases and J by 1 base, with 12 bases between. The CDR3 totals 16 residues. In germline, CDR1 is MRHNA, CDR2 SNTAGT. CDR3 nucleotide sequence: TGTGCCAGCAGTGACGCCGGGTCAGGGTCCTACAATGAGCAGTTCTTC. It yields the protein CASSDAGSGSYNEQFF.

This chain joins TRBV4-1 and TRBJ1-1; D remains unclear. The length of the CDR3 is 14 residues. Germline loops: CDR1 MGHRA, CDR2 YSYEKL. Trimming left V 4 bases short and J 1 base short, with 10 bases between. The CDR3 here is CASSRYGENTEAFF. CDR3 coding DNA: TGCGCCAGCAGCCGATACGGGGAGAACACTGAAGCTTTCTTT.

The CDR3 bases are TGTGCCAGCACTGGACAGGGCTACACTGAAGCTTTCTTT. Translation gives CASTGQGYTEAFF. The chain carries TRBV12-3 or TRBV12-4 and TRBJ1-1, with TRBD1 identical over 8 bases. The CDR3 is 13 amino acids. Trimming at V came to 7 bases and at J to 3 bases, leaving 4 bases not matched to a gene.

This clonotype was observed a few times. This CDR3 reads CASSLTRDRVGYEQYF. The CDR3, as DNA: TGTGCCAGCAGCTTAACCCGGGACAGGGTCGGGTACGAGCAGTACTTC. The chain uses TRBV7-9 and TRBJ2-7, with 9 positions matching TRBD1. This CDR3 comprises 16 residues. Germline trimming cut 2 bases from V and 4 bases from J; bases unmatched to any gene: 9. CDR1 and CDR2 (germline): SEHNR, FQNEAQ (reference sequence).

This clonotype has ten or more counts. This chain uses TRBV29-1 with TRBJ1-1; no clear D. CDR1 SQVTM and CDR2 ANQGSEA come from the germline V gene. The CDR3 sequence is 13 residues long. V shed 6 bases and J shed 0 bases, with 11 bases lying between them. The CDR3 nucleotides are TGCAGCGTAAGGACGGCGATGAACACTGAAGCTTTCTTT. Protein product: CSVRTAMNTEAFF.

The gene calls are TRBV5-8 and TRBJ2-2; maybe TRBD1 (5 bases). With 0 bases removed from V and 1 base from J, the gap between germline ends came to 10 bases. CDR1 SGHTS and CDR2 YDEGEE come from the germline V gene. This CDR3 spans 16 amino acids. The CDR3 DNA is TGTGCCAGCAGCTTGGTTCAGGGCCAGAACACCGGGGAGCTGTTTTTT. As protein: CASSLVQGQNTGELFF.

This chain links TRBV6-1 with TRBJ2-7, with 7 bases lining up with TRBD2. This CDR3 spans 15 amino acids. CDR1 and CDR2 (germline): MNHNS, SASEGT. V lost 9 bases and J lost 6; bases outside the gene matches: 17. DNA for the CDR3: TGTGCCAGTAGATCCGGGAGGCTAGCGACGGGCGAGCAGTACTTC. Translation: CASRSGRLATGEQYF.

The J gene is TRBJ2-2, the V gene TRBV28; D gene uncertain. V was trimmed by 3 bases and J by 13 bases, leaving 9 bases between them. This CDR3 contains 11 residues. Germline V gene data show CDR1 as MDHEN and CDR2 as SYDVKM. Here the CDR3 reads CASSFGMSLFF. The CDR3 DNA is TGTGCCAGCAGTTTTGGGATGTCGCTGTTTTTT.

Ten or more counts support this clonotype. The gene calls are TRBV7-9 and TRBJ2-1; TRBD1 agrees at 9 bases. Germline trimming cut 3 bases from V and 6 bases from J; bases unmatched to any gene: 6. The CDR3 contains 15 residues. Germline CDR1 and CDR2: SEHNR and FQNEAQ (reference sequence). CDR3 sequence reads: CASSFNRDRANEQFF. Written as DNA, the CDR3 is TGTGCCAGCAGCTTTAACCGGGACAGGGCCAATGAGCAGTTCTTC. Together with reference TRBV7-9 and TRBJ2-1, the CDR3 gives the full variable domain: DTGVSQNPRHKITKRGQNVTFRCDPISEHNRLYWYRQTLGQGPEFLTYFQNEAQLEKSRLLSDRFSAERPKGSFSTLEIQRTEQGDSAMYLCASSFNRDRANEQFFGPGTRLTVL.

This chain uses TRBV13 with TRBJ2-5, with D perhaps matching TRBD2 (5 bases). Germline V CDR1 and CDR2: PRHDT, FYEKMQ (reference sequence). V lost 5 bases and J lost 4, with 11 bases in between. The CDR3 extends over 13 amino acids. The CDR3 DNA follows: TGTGCCAGCAGCCCAGGACTGCTAGAGACCCAGTACTTC. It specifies CASSPGLLETQYF. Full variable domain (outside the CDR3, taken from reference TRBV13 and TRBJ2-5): AAGVIQSPRHLIKEKRETATLKCYPIPRHDTVYWYQQGPGQDPQFLISFYEKMQSDKGSIPDRFSAQQFSDYHSELNMSSLELGDSALYFCASSPGLLETQYFGPGTRLLVL.

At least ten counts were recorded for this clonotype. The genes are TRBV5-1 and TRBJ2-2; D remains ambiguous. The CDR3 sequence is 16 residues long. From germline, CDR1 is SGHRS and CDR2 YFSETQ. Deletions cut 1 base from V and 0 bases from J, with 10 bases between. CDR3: CASSLRAGANTGELFF. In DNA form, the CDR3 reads TGCGCCAGCAGCTTGCGGGCAGGAGCGAACACCGGGGAGCTGTTTTTT.

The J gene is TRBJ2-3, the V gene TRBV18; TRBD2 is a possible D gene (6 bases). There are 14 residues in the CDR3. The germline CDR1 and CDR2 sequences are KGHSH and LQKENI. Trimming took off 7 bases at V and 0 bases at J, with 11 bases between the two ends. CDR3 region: CASFSSGSTDTQYF. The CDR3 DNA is TGTGCCAGCTTCTCCAGCGGGAGCACAGATACGCAGTATTTT.

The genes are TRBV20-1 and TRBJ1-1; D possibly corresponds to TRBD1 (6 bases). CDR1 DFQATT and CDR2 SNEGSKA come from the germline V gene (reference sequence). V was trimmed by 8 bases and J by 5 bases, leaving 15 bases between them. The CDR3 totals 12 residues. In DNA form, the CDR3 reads TGCAGTTCAACAGGGCATAGAACTGAAGCTTTCTTT. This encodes CSSTGHRTEAFF.

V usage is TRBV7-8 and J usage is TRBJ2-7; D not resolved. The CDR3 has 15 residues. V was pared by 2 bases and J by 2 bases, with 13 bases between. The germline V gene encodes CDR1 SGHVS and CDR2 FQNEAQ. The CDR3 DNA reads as TGTGCCAGCAGCTTATACCGTTCCGTGGCCTACGAGCAGTACTTC. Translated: CASSLYRSVAYEQYF.

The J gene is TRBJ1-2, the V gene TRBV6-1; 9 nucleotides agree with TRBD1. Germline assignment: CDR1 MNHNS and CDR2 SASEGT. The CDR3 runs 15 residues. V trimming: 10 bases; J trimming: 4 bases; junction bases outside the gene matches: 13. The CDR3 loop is CATQTGGIKGYGYTF. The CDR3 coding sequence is TGTGCCACCCAGACAGGGGGGATAAAGGGCTATGGCTACACCTTC.

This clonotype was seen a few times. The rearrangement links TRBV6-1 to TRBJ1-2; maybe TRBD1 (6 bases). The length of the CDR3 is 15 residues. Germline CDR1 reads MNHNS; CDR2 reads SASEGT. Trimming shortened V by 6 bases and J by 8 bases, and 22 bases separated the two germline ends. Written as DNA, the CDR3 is TGTGCCAGCAGCCTCTCCTCAAGGGGGAGGTACGGCTACACCTTC. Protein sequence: CASSLSSRGRYGYTF.